This TCR beta chain was recovered during a study of cytomegalovirus exposure and HLA in healthy donors. General observations from the study: It was reported that TCR beta sequences correctly inferred the HLA-A and HLA-B alleles for most subjects.

The PCR contained 60 Vbeta and 13 Jbeta primers. The assay was immunoSEQ multiplex PCR, and TCRdb's table has in-frame clones only and misses some. The sample yields some 160,000 clones, over 80% seen once. On this clone itself: Its cognate antigen is unknown.

The trim removed 6 bases at V and 1 base at J, leaving 3 bases unmatched. The CDR3 is 13 amino acids. Germline V CDR1 and CDR2: SGHTA, FQGNSA. The sample was PBMCs. This receptor was obtained from a woman younger than 35 in good health and CMV-seronegative. The gene calls are TRBV7-2 and TRBJ2-7; 7 bases agree with TRBD1. CDR3: CASRDRSSYEQYF. CDR3 DNA sequence: TGTGCCAGCAGGGACAGGTCTTCCTACGAGCAGTACTTC.